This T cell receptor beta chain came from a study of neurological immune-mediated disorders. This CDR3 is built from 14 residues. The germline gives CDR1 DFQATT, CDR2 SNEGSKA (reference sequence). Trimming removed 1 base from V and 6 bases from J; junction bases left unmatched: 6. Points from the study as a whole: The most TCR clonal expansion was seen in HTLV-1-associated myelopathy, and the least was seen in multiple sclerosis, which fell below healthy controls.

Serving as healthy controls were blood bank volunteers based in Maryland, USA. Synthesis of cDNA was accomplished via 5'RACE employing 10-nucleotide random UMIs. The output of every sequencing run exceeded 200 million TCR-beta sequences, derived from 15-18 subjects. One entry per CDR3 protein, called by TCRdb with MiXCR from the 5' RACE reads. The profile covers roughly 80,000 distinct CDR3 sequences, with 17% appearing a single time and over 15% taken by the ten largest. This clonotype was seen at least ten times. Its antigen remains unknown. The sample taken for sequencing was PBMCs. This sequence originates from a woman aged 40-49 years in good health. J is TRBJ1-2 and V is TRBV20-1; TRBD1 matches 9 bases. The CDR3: CSARGTGEVHGYTF. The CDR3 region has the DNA TGCAGTGCTAGAGGGACAGGGGAAGTCCATGGCTACACCTTC.